Listed here is a single T cell receptor beta chain. The antigen is unknown. Measured with immunoSEQ multiplex PCR; TCRdb has only the in-frame clones, and not every one. The data hold roughly 200,000 clones, with 90% to 95% observed a single time. The data were obtained in a study of T cell responses to AZD1222 COVID-19 vaccine. General study findings and limits: Sampling that yielded the repertoires occurred only after the peak T cell response. The number of AZD1222 recipients seropositive at baseline was only five to seven. Spike-specific TCR breadth and depth rose after two AZD1222 doses.

V lost 3 bases, J lost 3 bases, and 9 bases lay in between. This CDR3 has 14 residues. Germline assignment: CDR1 MRHNA and CDR2 SNTAGT. The rearrangement links TRBV6-4 to TRBJ1-5; D gene unclear. The source of this sequence is an adult who received the AZD1222 COVID-19 vaccine. Sequencing used peripheral blood, obtained 28 days after the second AZD1222 dose. In nucleotides, the CDR3 is TGTGCCAGCAGTGAACACGGGGACAATCAGCCCCAGCATTTT. Residues: CASSEHGDNQPQHF.